The entry below gives a single TCR beta chain sequence along with its context. The assay was immunoSEQ multiplex PCR, and TCRdb's table has in-frame clones only and misses some. The data show 130,000 to 150,000 clones, just under 95% seen once. Trimming removed 6 bases at V and 7 bases at J, with 15 bases between. The CDR3 runs to 14 residues. Germline V gene data show CDR1 as SGHTA and CDR2 as FQGNSA. The data are from a study of control samples from healthy donors and cancer patients. Sequenced: blood. The TCR sequence derives from a man younger than 40 in good health. The chain couples TRBV7-2 to TRBJ1-4; D call uncertain. In DNA form, the CDR3 reads TGTGCCAGCAGAGAGAGGGCGACGCGTGAAAAACTGTTTTTT. The encoded protein is CASRERATREKLFF. Combining the CDR3 with reference TRBV7-2 and TRBJ1-4 gives the whole variable domain GAGVSQSPSNKVTEKGKDVELRCDPISGHTALYWYRQSLGQGLEFLIYFQGNSAPDKSGLPSDRFSAERTGGSVSTLTIQRTQQEDSAVYLCASRERATREKLFFGSGTQLSVL.